One and the same sample provided the 18 T cell receptor beta chains below, sequenced in a study of blood T cell repertoires in COVID-19. Libraries were prepared by immunoSEQ multiplex PCR; TCRdb keeps only in-frame clonotypes and omits some of them. The sample has about 95,000 clones; 90% to 95% are singletons. Sequencing used peripheral blood. The receptors stem from a woman aged 45-59 years in a cohort sampled during active COVID-19.

J is TRBJ1-5 and V is TRBV18, with D perhaps TRBD1 (6 bases). The CDR3 spans 14 residues. Germline values: CDR1 KGHSH, CDR2 LQKENI. Trimming pared 3 bases from V and 4 bases from J, leaving 10 bases between. This CDR3 is CASSPAGENQPQHF. CDR3 nucleotide sequence: TGTGCCAGCTCACCTGCAGGGGAGAATCAGCCCCAGCATTTT.

On this clone: At one of its ends the junction is not consistent with the germline gene, which may arise from a read error. The chain is built from TRBV7-7 and TRBJ2-2, with 7 bases fitting TRBD1. There are 15 residues in the CDR3. Germline CDR1 reads SSHAT; CDR2 reads FNYEAQ (reference sequence). CDR3 bases: TGTGCTAGCAAAAGGCGACAGGGTGATACCGGGGAGCTGTTTTTT. Its protein product is CASKRRQGDTGELFF.

The chain carries TRBV30 and TRBJ1-2; possible D gene TRBD1, 6 bases. CDR1 is GTSNPN and CDR2 is SVGIG in the germline V gene (reference sequence). The CDR3 is 14 amino acids. V lost 5 bases and J 5 bases, leaving 18 bases between the germline ends. The CDR3 spells CAWLQGLPRYGYTF. The CDR3 DNA follows: TGTGCCTGGCTACAGGGCCTCCCGAGGTATGGCTACACCTTC.

The chain employs TRBV2 and TRBJ2-5, with a possible D match to TRBD1 (6 bases). Germline V gives CDR1 SNHLY, CDR2 FYNNEI. V was trimmed by 6 bases and J by 1 base, leaving 15 bases between them. The CDR3 is 15 amino acids. DNA for the CDR3: TGTGCCAGCAGGAATGACAGGACCCCCCAAGAGACCCAGTACTTC. Amino acids: CASRNDRTPQETQYF.

The chain uses TRBV5-6 and TRBJ1-1; D remains ambiguous. The V gene lost 0 bases and the J gene lost 7 bases, with 7 bases spanning the gap. This CDR3 region has 12 residues. Per the germline V gene, CDR1 is SGHDT and CDR2 is YYEEEE. CDR3 sequence reads: CASSLAGYEAFF. In nucleotides, the CDR3 is TGTGCCAGCAGCTTGGCGGGTTATGAAGCTTTCTTT.

The chain has TRBV7-9 and TRBJ2-1, with TRBD2 identical over 7 bases. Germline V lookup: CDR1 SEHNR, CDR2 FQNEAQ (reference sequence). The CDR3 length is 13 residues. The V segment lost 5 bases and the J segment 16 bases; nucleotides outside the gene matches: 14. The CDR3: CASSVPVAGVGFF. The CDR3 coding sequence is TGTGCCAGCAGCGTTCCCGTGGCGGGAGTGGGATTCTTC.

This clone was counted once. The chain recombines TRBV9 with TRBJ2-7; D call uncertain. V was cut by 1 base and J by 6 bases, with 11 bases left in between. Per germline, CDR1 SGDLS and CDR2 YYNGEE. The CDR3 is 13 residues long. CDR3 sequence reads: CASSVRSTGEQYF. The CDR3 nucleotides read TGTGCCAGCAGCGTACGATCCACCGGCGAGCAGTACTTC.

The chain links TRBV30 to TRBJ2-5; 12 bases align to TRBD2. CDR1 GTSNPN and CDR2 SVGIG come from the germline V gene (reference sequence). The CDR3 contains 16 residues. Trimming at V came to 5 bases and at J to 3 bases, leaving 10 bases not matched to a gene. The CDR3 nucleotides are TGTGCCTGGGCGGAGGGGACTAGCGGGTCCAAAGAGACCCAGTACTTC. As protein: CAWAEGTSGSKETQYF.

V and J are TRBV2 and TRBJ2-3, with D tentatively TRBD1 (7 bases). Germline CDR1 SNHLY, CDR2 FYNNEI. The CDR3 runs to 15 residues. The V gene lost 6 bases and the J gene lost 0 bases, with 13 bases spanning the gap. The CDR3 DNA is TGTGCCAGCAGCGACGGGGGACAGAGCACAGATACGCAGTATTTT. This codes for CASSDGGQSTDTQYF.

This chain joins TRBV18 and TRBJ1-6, with D maybe TRBD1 (5 bases). The CDR3 loop spans 13 amino acids. Germline CDR1 reads KGHSH; CDR2 reads LQKENI. V dropped 10 bases and J dropped 6 bases, with 13 bases sitting between them. The CDR3: CATRGDSNSPLHF. The CDR3 DNA sequence: TGTGCCACTCGGGGGGACTCTAATTCACCCCTCCACTTT.

This chain joins TRBV28 and TRBJ1-6; 9 bases line up with TRBD1. The V gene end was trimmed by 6 bases and the J gene end by 11 bases; junction bases not matched to a gene: 5. This CDR3 is built from 13 residues. Germline assignment: CDR1 MDHEN and CDR2 SYDVKM. Written as DNA, the CDR3 is TGTGCCAGCAGCCAGGACAGGGGCCCACCCCTCCACTTT. Translation gives CASSQDRGPPLHF. The full variable domain, its missing parts supplied by reference TRBV28 and TRBJ1-6, is DVKVTQSSRYLVKRTGEKVFLECVQDMDHENMFWYRQDPGLGLRLIYFSYDVKMKEKGDIPEGYSVSREKKERFSLILESASTNQTSMYLCASSQDRGPPLHFGNGTRLTVT.

This chain's CDR3 is CASSNTGLMNTEAFF. CDR3 nucleotide sequence: TGTGCCAGTAGTAATACAGGATTAATGAACACTGAAGCTTTCTTT. The rearrangement joins TRBV19 to TRBJ1-1, with a tentative D call TRBD1 (5 bases). V shed 4 bases and J shed 0 bases, with 12 bases lying between them. This CDR3 has 15 residues. Germline V gene sequence: CDR1 LNHDA, CDR2 SQIVND (reference sequence).

The chain carries TRBV10-3 and TRBJ2-3, with D possibly matching TRBD1 (6 bases). Per the germline V gene, CDR1 is ENHRY and CDR2 is SYGVKD. The CDR3 is 16 amino acids. V lost 4 bases to trimming and J lost 0 bases, with 14 bases between them. The CDR3: CAISGVQGASTDTQYF. CDR3 nucleotides: TGTGCCATCAGTGGGGTACAGGGAGCGAGCACAGATACGCAGTATTTT.

This chain connects TRBV7-9 to TRBJ2-7; the match to TRBD1 covers 9 bases. The CDR3 spans 15 residues. V lost 2 bases, J lost 6 bases, and 8 bases stayed unmatched. Germline V gene sequence: CDR1 SEHNR, CDR2 FQNEAQ (reference sequence). The CDR3 DNA sequence: TGTGCCAGCAGCTTATTTGGGACAGGGAACGGCGAGCAGTACTTC. Translation gives CASSLFGTGNGEQYF.

The chain recombines TRBV30 with TRBJ1-6, with TRBD1 matching 8 bases. With V trimmed by 7 bases and J by 6 bases, 5 bases remained unmatched. CDR1 and CDR2 (germline): GTSNPN, SVGIG (reference sequence). The CDR3 runs 13 residues. The chain's CDR3 is CASNRGSNSPLHF. The DNA of the CDR3 is TGTGCCTCAAACAGGGGGTCTAATTCACCCCTCCACTTT.

V usage is TRBV5-6 and J usage is TRBJ2-1, with D possibly matching TRBD2 (5 bases). This CDR3 region has 16 residues. CDR1 is SGHDT, CDR2 YYEEEE, per germline. Trimming took off 2 bases at V and 5 bases at J, with 17 bases between the two ends. The CDR3 DNA follows: TGTGCCAGCAGCTTTTATCTCCCCGGGGTCCACAATGAGCAGTTCTTC. Protein sequence: CASSFYLPGVHNEQFF.

This clone was found once. The chain has TRBV12-3 or TRBV12-4 and TRBJ1-4; possibly TRBD1 for D (6 bases). Trimming left V 6 bases short and J 3 bases short, with 8 bases between. The CDR3 consists of 13 residues. The CDR3 sequence is CASRAGANEKLFF. CDR3 coding DNA: TGTGCCAGCAGGGCAGGGGCTAATGAAAAACTGTTTTTT.

Only one count was recorded for this clone. The chain employs TRBV19 and TRBJ1-1; 8 bases match TRBD1. Per the germline V gene, CDR1 is LNHDA and CDR2 is SQIVND (reference sequence). With V trimmed by 3 bases and J by 11 bases, 8 bases remained unmatched. There are 13 residues in the CDR3. The CDR3 loop reads CASSMRGQGWAFF. The CDR3 coding sequence is TGTGCCAGTAGTATGAGAGGACAGGGCTGGGCTTTCTTT.